These T cell receptor beta chains were read from a single sample in a study of blood T cell repertoires in COVID-19. Assay used: immunoSEQ multiplex PCR; TCRdb lists only in-frame clones, some missing. This table has roughly 12,000 clones, approximately 73% appearing once. Sequencing input: peripheral blood. The receptors shown here come from a human donor in a cohort sampled during active COVID-19. The CDR3 runs from the conserved cysteine through the conserved F or W. D genes are given only for firm matches. Clone sizes are given selectively: once, few, many, or a class where the clone is expanded.

d_gene: TRBD1
j_gene: TRBJ1-1
abundance: medium-sized
v_gene: TRBV7-2
CDR3aa: CASSLWDRWNTEAFF
CDR3nt: TGTGCCAGCAGCCTGTGGGACAGATGGAACACTGAAGCTTTCTTT

d_gene: TRBD2
j_gene: TRBJ2-3
abundance: NA
v_gene: TRBV30
CDR3aa: CAWSGGQTAGGRYTQYF
CDR3nt: TGTGCCTGGAGCGGGGGGCAGACAGCGGGAGGGCGGTATACGCAGTATTTT

d_gene: TRBD1
j_gene: TRBJ2-2
abundance: once
v_gene: TRBV5-1
CDR3aa: CASSLGQGITGELFF
CDR3nt: TGCGCCAGCAGCTTGGGACAGGGGATCACCGGGGAGCTGTTTTTT

d_gene: NA
j_gene: TRBJ1-5
abundance: few
v_gene: TRBV5-8
CDR3aa: CASSLGRLVYSNQPQHF
CDR3nt: TGTGCCAGCAGCTTGGGGCGGCTTGTTTATAGCAATCAGCCCCAGCATTTT

d_gene: TRBD1
j_gene: TRBJ1-2
abundance: NA
v_gene: TRBV19
CDR3aa: CASSIGQGAHGYTF
CDR3nt: TGTGCCAGTAGTATAGGTCAGGGGGCGCATGGCTACACCTTC

d_gene: TRBD2
j_gene: TRBJ2-2
abundance: NA
v_gene: TRBV5-1
CDR3aa: CASSPREGFPGELFF
CDR3nt: TGCGCCAGCAGCCCCAGGGAGGGATTCCCCGGGGAGCTGTTTTTT

d_gene: NA
j_gene: TRBJ1-3
abundance: once
v_gene: TRBV29-1
CDR3aa: CSVEDVSQGGNTIYF
CDR3nt: TGCAGCGTTGAAGATGTATCACAGGGAGGGAACACCATATATTTT

d_gene: TRBD1
j_gene: TRBJ2-5
abundance: NA
v_gene: TRBV28
CDR3aa: CASSPLNFRTGETQYF
CDR3nt: TGTGCCAGCAGCCCCCTGAACTTCCGGACAGGGGAGACCCAGTACTTC

d_gene: TRBD2
j_gene: TRBJ2-1
abundance: NA
v_gene: TRBV24-1
CDR3aa: CATSDLSSGGTEQFF
CDR3nt: TGTGCCACCAGTGATTTGTCTAGCGGGGGCACTGAGCAGTTCTTC

d_gene: TRBD1
j_gene: TRBJ1-1
abundance: NA
v_gene: TRBV7-8
CDR3aa: CASSLGTGGGNTEAFF
CDR3nt: TGTGCCAGCAGCTTAGGGACAGGGGGAGGGAACACTGAAGCTTTCTTT

d_gene: NA
j_gene: TRBJ1-3
abundance: NA
v_gene: TRBV12-3/TRBV12-4
CDR3aa: CASRGTGNTIYF
CDR3nt: TGTGCCAGCAGGGGCACTGGAAACACCATATATTTT

d_gene: NA
j_gene: TRBJ1-6
abundance: few
v_gene: TRBV18
CDR3aa: CASSPRTSYNSPLHF
CDR3nt: TGTGCCAGCTCACCCCGGACAAGCTATAATTCACCCCTCCACTTT

d_gene: TRBD1
j_gene: TRBJ1-2
abundance: once
v_gene: TRBV7-9
CDR3aa: CAIHRGLGYTF
CDR3nt: TGTGCCATCCACAGGGGGCTTGGCTACACCTTC

d_gene: TRBD1
j_gene: TRBJ1-2
abundance: NA
v_gene: TRBV5-4
CDR3aa: CASSPTGTGGYTF
CDR3nt: TGTGCCAGCAGCCCGACCGGGACAGGGGGCTACACCTTC

d_gene: NA
j_gene: TRBJ2-6
abundance: NA
v_gene: TRBV5-1
CDR3aa: CASSLVGQPSGANVLTF
CDR3nt: TGCGCCAGCAGCTTGGTTGGACAACCCTCTGGGGCCAACGTCCTGACTTTC

d_gene: TRBD2
j_gene: TRBJ2-3
abundance: NA
v_gene: TRBV7-2
CDR3aa: CASSPRTSGGTRTDTQYF
CDR3nt: TGTGCCAGCAGCCCCCGGACTAGCGGGGGGACCCGCACAGATACGCAGTATTTT

d_gene: TRBD2
j_gene: TRBJ2-3
abundance: NA
v_gene: TRBV4-3
CDR3aa: CASSQDYGGSDTQYF
CDR3nt: TGCGCCAGCAGCCAAGATTACGGGGGGTCAGATACGCAGTATTTT

d_gene: TRBD1
j_gene: TRBJ1-6
abundance: NA
v_gene: TRBV5-1
CDR3aa: CASAGTATSPLHF
CDR3nt: TGCGCCAGCGCCGGGACAGCCACCTCACCCCTCCACTTT

d_gene: TRBD1
j_gene: TRBJ2-2
abundance: NA
v_gene: TRBV5-5
CDR3aa: CASSRQGWTGELFF
CDR3nt: TGTGCCAGCAGCCGACAGGGGTGGACCGGGGAGCTGTTTTTT

d_gene: NA
j_gene: TRBJ2-5
abundance: NA
v_gene: TRBV30
CDR3aa: CACSLGGQTQYF
CDR3nt: TGTGCCTGCTCCTTGGGGGGTCAGACCCAGTACTTC

d_gene: TRBD1
j_gene: TRBJ1-1
abundance: medium-sized
v_gene: TRBV9
CDR3aa: CASSDRQGVPLGTEAFF
CDR3nt: TGTGCCAGCAGCGACCGACAGGGGGTACCCTTGGGCACTGAAGCTTTCTTT

d_gene: TRBD2
j_gene: TRBJ2-7
abundance: NA
v_gene: TRBV25-1
CDR3aa: CASSDPSGGFYEQYF
CDR3nt: TGTGCCAGCAGTGATCCCAGCGGGGGCTTCTACGAGCAGTACTTC

d_gene: TRBD1
j_gene: TRBJ2-2
abundance: NA
v_gene: TRBV7-9
CDR3aa: CASSPGTGDTGELFF
CDR3nt: TGTGCCAGCAGCCCCGGGACAGGGGACACCGGGGAGCTGTTTTTT

d_gene: TRBD1
j_gene: TRBJ2-5
abundance: few
v_gene: TRBV24-1
CDR3aa: CATSDPGGLGTQYF
CDR3nt: TGTGCCACCAGTGATCCAGGGGGTCTGGGGACCCAGTACTTC

d_gene: TRBD2
j_gene: TRBJ2-3
abundance: NA
v_gene: TRBV30
CDR3aa: CAWSYAGGPGLSDTQYF
CDR3nt: TGTGCCTGGAGTTATGCGGGAGGGCCGGGTCTGAGCGATACGCAGTATTTT

d_gene: TRBD1
j_gene: TRBJ2-2
abundance: NA
v_gene: TRBV28
CDR3aa: CASSSTGVHTGELFF
CDR3nt: TGTGCCAGCAGTTCGACAGGGGTCCACACCGGGGAGCTGTTTTTT

d_gene: NA
j_gene: TRBJ2-1
abundance: NA
v_gene: TRBV24-1
CDR3aa: CATSEHGTSRQFF
CDR3nt: TGTGCCACCAGTGAGCATGGGACTTCCAGACAGTTCTTC

d_gene: NA
j_gene: TRBJ2-5
abundance: once
v_gene: TRBV7-6
CDR3aa: CASSSHDSVQETQYF
CDR3nt: TGTGCCAGCAGCTCCCATGACAGCGTTCAAGAGACCCAGTACTTC

d_gene: TRBD1
j_gene: TRBJ1-6
abundance: NA
v_gene: TRBV30
CDR3aa: CAWTLGGADYNSPLHF
CDR3nt: TGTGCCTGGACCTTAGGGGGCGCGGACTATAATTCACCCCTCCACTTT

d_gene: NA
j_gene: TRBJ1-4
abundance: once
v_gene: TRBV2
CDR3aa: CASSERGGMTNEKLFF
CDR3nt: TGTGCCAGCAGTGAACGGGGAGGGATGACTAATGAAAAACTGTTTTTT

d_gene: TRBD1
j_gene: TRBJ1-2
abundance: NA
v_gene: TRBV28
CDR3aa: CASSLPGQGDYGYTF
CDR3nt: TGTGCCAGCAGTTTGCCCGGACAGGGGGACTATGGCTACACCTTC

d_gene: NA
j_gene: TRBJ2-1
abundance: NA
v_gene: TRBV7-3
CDR3aa: CASSLTGAPIVQFF
CDR3nt: TGTGCCAGCAGCTTGACGGGAGCCCCCATTGTGCAGTTCTTC

d_gene: TRBD2
j_gene: TRBJ2-1
abundance: NA
v_gene: TRBV7-2
CDR3aa: CASIPGGSGRLFF
CDR3nt: TGTGCCAGCATCCCAGGGGGTAGCGGGAGACTGTTCTTC

d_gene: NA
j_gene: TRBJ2-7
abundance: NA
v_gene: TRBV4-1
CDR3aa: CASSQDRTDPAYEQYF
CDR3nt: TGCGCCAGCAGCCAAGATAGGACAGACCCAGCCTACGAGCAGTACTTC

d_gene: NA
j_gene: TRBJ1-1
abundance: once
v_gene: TRBV6-6
CDR3aa: CAARAGLAEAFF
CDR3nt: TGTGCCGCTCGGGCAGGGCTGGCTGAAGCTTTCTTT

d_gene: TRBD2
j_gene: TRBJ2-2
abundance: NA
v_gene: TRBV4-2
CDR3aa: CASSQEGGYTGELFF
CDR3nt: TGTGCCAGCAGCCAGGAGGGAGGGTACACCGGGGAGCTGTTTTTT

d_gene: NA
j_gene: TRBJ2-1
abundance: NA
v_gene: TRBV10-3
CDR3aa: CAVRQGYLYNEQFF
CDR3nt: TGTGCCGTTCGTCAGGGTTATCTCTACAATGAGCAGTTCTTC

d_gene: NA
j_gene: TRBJ1-5
abundance: NA
v_gene: TRBV6-1
CDR3aa: CASSEGYSHQPQHF
CDR3nt: TGTGCCAGCAGTGAAGGCTACAGCCATCAGCCCCAGCATTTT

d_gene: NA
j_gene: TRBJ2-5
abundance: once
v_gene: TRBV7-9
CDR3aa: CASSLTGAGSETQYF
CDR3nt: TGTGCCAGCAGCTTGACCGGTGCGGGTTCGGAGACCCAGTACTTC

d_gene: NA
j_gene: TRBJ2-5
abundance: NA
v_gene: TRBV7-3
CDR3aa: CASSLIGRGWGETQYF
CDR3nt: TGTGCCAGCAGCTTAATAGGCAGGGGATGGGGAGAGACCCAGTACTTC

d_gene: TRBD1
j_gene: TRBJ1-2
abundance: NA
v_gene: TRBV28
CDR3aa: CASTQGGTGGFGYTF
CDR3nt: TGTGCCAGCACCCAGGGGGGGACAGGGGGCTTCGGCTACACCTTC

d_gene: TRBD1
j_gene: TRBJ2-6
abundance: NA
v_gene: TRBV5-1
CDR3aa: CASRGQVFSGANVLTF
CDR3nt: TGCGCCAGCCGCGGACAGGTCTTCTCTGGGGCCAACGTCCTGACTTTC

d_gene: NA
j_gene: TRBJ2-5
abundance: NA
v_gene: TRBV7-2
CDR3aa: CASSLESGLTQETQYF
CDR3nt: TGTGCCAGCAGCTTAGAGTCAGGGCTTACACAAGAGACCCAGTACTTC

d_gene: TRBD1
j_gene: TRBJ1-2
abundance: NA
v_gene: TRBV19
CDR3aa: CASSHGNRQGIRVGYTF
CDR3nt: TGTGCCAGTAGTCATGGAAATCGACAGGGAATCCGCGTTGGCTACACCTTC